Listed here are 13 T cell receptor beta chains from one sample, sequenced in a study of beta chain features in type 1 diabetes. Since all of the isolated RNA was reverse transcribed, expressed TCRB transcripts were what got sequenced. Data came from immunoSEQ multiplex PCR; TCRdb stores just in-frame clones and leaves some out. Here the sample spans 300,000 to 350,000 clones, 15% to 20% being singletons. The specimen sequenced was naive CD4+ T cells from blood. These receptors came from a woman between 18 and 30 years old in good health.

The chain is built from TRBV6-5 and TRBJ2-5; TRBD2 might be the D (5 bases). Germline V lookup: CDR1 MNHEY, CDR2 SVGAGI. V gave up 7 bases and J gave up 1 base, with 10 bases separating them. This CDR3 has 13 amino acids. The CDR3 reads CASKEAGQETQYF. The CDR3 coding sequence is TGTGCCAGCAAGGAGGCGGGCCAAGAGACCCAGTACTTC.

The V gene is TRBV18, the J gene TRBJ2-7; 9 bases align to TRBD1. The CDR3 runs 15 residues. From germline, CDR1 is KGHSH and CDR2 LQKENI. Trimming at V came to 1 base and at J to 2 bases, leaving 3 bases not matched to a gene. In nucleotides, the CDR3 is TGTGCCAGCTCACCACGGACAGGGGTCGCCTACGAGCAGTACTTC. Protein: CASSPRTGVAYEQYF.

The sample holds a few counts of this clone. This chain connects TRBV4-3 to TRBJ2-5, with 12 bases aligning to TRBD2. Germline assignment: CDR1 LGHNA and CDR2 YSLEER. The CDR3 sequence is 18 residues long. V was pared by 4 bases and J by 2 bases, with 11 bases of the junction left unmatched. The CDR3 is CASSPTSGGPYKQETQYF. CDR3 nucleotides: TGCGCCAGCAGCCCAACTAGCGGGGGGCCATATAAACAAGAGACCCAGTACTTC.

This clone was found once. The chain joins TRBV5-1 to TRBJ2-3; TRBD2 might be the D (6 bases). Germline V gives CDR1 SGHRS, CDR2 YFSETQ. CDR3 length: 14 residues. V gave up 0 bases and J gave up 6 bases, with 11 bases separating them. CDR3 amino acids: CASSLGRDDDTQYF. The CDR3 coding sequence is TGCGCCAGCAGCTTGGGGAGGGATGACGATACGCAGTATTTT.

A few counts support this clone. CDR3 sequence (DNA): TGCGCCAGCAGCCAAGAAACAGGGGCAACCTTCATTGAGCAGTTCTTC. Translated: CASSQETGATFIEQFF. This chain joins TRBV4-1 and TRBJ2-1; TRBD1 matches at 7 bases. The CDR3 is 16 amino acids. Trimming removed 0 bases from V and 9 bases from J; junction bases left unmatched: 11. Germline CDR1 and CDR2: MGHRA and YSYEKL.

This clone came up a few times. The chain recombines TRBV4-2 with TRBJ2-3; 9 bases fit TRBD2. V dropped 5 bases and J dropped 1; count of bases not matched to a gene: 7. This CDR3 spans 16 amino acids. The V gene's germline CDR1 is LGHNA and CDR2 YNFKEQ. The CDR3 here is CASSYLAGPGTDTQYF. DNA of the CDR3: TGTGCCAGCAGCTACCTAGCGGGACCGGGCACAGATACGCAGTATTTT.

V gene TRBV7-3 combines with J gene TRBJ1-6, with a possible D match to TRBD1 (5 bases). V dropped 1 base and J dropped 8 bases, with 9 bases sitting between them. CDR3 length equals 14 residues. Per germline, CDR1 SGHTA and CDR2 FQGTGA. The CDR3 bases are TGTGCCAGCAGCTTAATGACAGCCCATTCACCCCTCCACTTT. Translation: CASSLMTAHSPLHF.

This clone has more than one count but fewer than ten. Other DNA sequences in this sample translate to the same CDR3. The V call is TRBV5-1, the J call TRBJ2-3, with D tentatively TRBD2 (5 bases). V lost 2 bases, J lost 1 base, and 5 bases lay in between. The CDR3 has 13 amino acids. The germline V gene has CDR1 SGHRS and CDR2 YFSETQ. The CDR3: CASSFGGTDTQYF. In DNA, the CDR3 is TGCGCCAGCAGCTTCGGGGGCACAGATACGCAGTATTTT.

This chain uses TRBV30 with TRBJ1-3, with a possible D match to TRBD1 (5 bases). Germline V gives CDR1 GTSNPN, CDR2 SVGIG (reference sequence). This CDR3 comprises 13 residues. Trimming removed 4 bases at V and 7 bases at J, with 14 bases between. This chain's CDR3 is CAWNLGLGNTIYF. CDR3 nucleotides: TGTGCCTGGAATCTGGGACTCGGGAACACCATATATTTT.

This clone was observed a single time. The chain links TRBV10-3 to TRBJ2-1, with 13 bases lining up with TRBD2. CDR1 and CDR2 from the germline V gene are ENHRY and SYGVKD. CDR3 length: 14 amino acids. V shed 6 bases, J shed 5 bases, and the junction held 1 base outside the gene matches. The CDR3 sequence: CAISGLAGDNEQFF. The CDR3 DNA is TGTGCCATCAGCGGACTAGCGGGGGACAATGAGCAGTTCTTC.

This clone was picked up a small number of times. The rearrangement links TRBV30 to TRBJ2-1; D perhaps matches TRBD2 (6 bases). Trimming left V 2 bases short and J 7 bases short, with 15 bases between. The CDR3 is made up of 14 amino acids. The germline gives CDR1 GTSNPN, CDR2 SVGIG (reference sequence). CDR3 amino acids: CAWSPRLGANEQFF. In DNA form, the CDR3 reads TGTGCCTGGAGTCCCCGACTAGGGGCGAATGAGCAGTTCTTC.

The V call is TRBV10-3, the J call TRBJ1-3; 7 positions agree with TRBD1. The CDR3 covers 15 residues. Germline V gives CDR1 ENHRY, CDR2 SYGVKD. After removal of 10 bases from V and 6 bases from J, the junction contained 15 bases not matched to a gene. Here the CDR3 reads CATQAADGQANTIYF. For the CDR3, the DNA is TGTGCCACCCAGGCGGCCGACGGACAGGCAAACACCATATATTTT.

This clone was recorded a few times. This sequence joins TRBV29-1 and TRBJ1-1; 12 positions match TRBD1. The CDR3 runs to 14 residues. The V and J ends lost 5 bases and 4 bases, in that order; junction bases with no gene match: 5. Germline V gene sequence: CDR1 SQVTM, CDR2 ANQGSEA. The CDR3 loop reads CSVTPGQGATEAFF. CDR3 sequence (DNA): TGCAGCGTTACCCCGGGACAGGGGGCCACTGAAGCTTTCTTT.